The present T cell receptor beta chain was sequenced within a study of T cell responses to AZD1222 COVID-19 vaccine. Findings of the study overall: The repertoires were collected only after the peak T cell response. Close to half of all spike-specific TCRs reportedly target regions of the variants that are unmutated.

Concerning this clone itself: As yet, its antigen is unknown.

TCRdb keeps only in-frame clones here, not all; method: immunoSEQ multiplex PCR. There are approximately 180,000 clones in the sample; around 93% occur only once, and around 0.96% lies in the top ten. This specimen consisted of peripheral blood, obtained 28 days after the second dose of the MenACWY control vaccine. This receptor was taken from an adult who received the MenACWY meningococcal vaccine as a control.

CDR3: CASSLNIGTGNYGYTF. CDR3 nucleotide sequence: TGTGCCAGCAGCTTGAATATTGGGACAGGGAACTATGGCTACACCTTC. The chain has TRBV5-8 and TRBJ1-2, with TRBD1 matching over 9 bases. Germline loops: CDR1 SGHTS, CDR2 YDEGEE. This CDR3 is built from 16 residues. The J segment lost 2 bases and the V segment lost 1 base, leaving 6 bases of the junction unmatched.